One T cell receptor beta chain is described in this entry. Other DNA variants within this sample encode the same CDR3. From germline, CDR1 is SGHTA and CDR2 FQGTGA. CDR3 length: 12 amino acids. V shed 5 bases and J shed 6 bases, with 7 bases lying between them. Sorted-subset replicate PCRs used about 190 ng of genomic DNA. This amount corresponded to tens of thousands of T cell genomes. The repertoire was sequenced with immunoSEQ multiplex PCR; TCRdb's copy has only in-frame clones and lacks some. This repertoire shows 2,500,000 or so clones, roughly 92% found once; its top ten account for around 0.14%. This sample is drawn from a study of shared clonotypes between healthy human individuals.

This chain connects TRBV7-3 to TRBJ2-2; D not resolved. The sequence derives from a man between 18 and 29 years old in good health. Sequencing was done on a sample of naive CD4+ T cells sorted from blood. Documented subset: CD45RA+ positively selected. The CDR3 bases are TGTGCCAGCAGCCCTGGGGCCGGGGAGCTGTTTTTT. Translating gives CASSPGAGELFF.